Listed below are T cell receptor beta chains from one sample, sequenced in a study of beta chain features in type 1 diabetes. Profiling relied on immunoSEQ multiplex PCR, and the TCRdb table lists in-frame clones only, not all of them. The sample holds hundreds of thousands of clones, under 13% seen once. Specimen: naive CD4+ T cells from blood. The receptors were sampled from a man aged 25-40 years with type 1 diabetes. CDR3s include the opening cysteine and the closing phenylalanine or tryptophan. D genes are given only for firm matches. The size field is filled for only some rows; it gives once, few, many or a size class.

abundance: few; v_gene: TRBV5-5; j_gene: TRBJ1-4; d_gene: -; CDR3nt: TGTGCCAGCAGCTTATCTGGGGCGAATGAAAAACTGTTTTTT; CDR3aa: CASSLSGANEKLFF
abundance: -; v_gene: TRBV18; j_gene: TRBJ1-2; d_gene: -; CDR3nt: TGTGCCAGCTCACGAGTAAGCAATTATGGCTACACCTTC; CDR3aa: CASSRVSNYGYTF
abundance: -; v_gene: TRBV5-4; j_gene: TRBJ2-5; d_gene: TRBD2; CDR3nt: TGTGCCAGCAGCTTGAGTCTAGCGGGGGGGATGGAGACCCAGTACTTC; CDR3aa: CASSLSLAGGMETQYF
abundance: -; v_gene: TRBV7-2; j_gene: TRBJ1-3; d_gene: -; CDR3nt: TGTGCCAGCAGCTGGTGGTCTACTGGAAACACCATATATTTT; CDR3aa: CASSWWSTGNTIYF
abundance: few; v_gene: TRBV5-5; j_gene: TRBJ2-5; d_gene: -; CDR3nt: TGTGCCACAAGGAGGGGGCCAAGAGGAGAGACCCAGTACTTC; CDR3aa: CATRRGPRGETQYF
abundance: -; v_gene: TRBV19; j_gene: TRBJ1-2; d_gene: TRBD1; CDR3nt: TGTGCCAGTAGTAAAACCCCCGGGACAGGGGATTCTGGCTACACCTTC; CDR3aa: CASSKTPGTGDSGYTF
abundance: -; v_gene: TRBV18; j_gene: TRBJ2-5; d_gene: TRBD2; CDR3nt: TGTGCCAGCTCACCACCACTAGCGGGGGGCAAAGAGACCCAGTACTTC; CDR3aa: CASSPPLAGGKETQYF
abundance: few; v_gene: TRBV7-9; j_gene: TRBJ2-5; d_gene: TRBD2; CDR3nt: TGTGCCAGCAGCTTACAGTCCGGGGGGAGAGAGACCCAGTACTTC; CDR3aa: CASSLQSGGRETQYF
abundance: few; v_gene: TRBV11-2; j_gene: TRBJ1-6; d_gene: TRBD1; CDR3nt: TGTGCCAGCAGCTTAAGGCGGGACAGGGTATACTCACCCCTCCACTTT; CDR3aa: CASSLRRDRVYSPLHF
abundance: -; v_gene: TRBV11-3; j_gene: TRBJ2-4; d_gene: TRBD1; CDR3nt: TGTGCCAGCAGCTTGGGACAGGCAAACATTCAGTACTTC; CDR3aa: CASSLGQANIQYF
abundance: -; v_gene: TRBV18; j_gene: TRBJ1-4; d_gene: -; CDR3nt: TGTGCCAGCTCGCCGGTGGGACAAAATGAAAAACTGTTTTTT; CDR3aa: CASSPVGQNEKLFF
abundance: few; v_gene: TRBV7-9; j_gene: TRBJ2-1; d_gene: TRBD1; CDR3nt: TGTGCCAGCAGCCCTTCTGGGACAGGCGACAATGAGCAGTTCTTC; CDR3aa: CASSPSGTGDNEQFF
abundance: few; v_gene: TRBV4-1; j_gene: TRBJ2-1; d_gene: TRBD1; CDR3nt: TGCGCCAGCAGCCAAGATTCAGGGACAGGGAGGTACAATGAGCAGTTCTTC; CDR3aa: CASSQDSGTGRYNEQFF
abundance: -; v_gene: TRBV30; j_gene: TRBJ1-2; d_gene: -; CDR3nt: TGTGCCTCCCCAGGGGAGAACTATGGCTACACCTTC; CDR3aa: CASPGENYGYTF
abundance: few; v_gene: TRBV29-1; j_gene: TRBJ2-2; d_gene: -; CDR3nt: TGCAGCGCCCCGGGACATCGAGCCGGGGAGCTGTTTTTT; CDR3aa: CSAPGHRAGELFF
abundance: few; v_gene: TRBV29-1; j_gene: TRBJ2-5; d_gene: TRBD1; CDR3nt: TGCAGCGTTGAAGGAATTAAGGGGGCCGGAGAGCAGTACTTC; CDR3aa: CSVEGIKGAGEQYF
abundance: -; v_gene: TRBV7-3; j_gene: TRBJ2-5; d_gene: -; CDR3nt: TGTGCCAGCAGCTTCAAGACAGGGAGGGAGACCCAGTACTTC; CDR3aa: CASSFKTGRETQYF
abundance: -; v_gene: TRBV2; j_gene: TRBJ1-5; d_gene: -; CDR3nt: TGTGCCACAGCGGGTCAGCCAGGGCATCAGCCCCAGCATTTT; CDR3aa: CATAGQPGHQPQHF
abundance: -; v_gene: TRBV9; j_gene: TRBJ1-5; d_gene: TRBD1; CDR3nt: TGTGCCAGCAGCGAGGGGACAGTTTCATCGTCCCAGCATTTT; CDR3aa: CASSEGTVSSSQHF
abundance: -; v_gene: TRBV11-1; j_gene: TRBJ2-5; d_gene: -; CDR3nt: TGTGCCAGCAGCTTGCGGAGGGGAGAGACCCAGTACTTC; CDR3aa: CASSLRRGETQYF
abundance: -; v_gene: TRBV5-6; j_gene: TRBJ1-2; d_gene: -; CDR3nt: TGTGCCAGCAGCTCTCGTCCAATACTTTATGGCTACACCTTC; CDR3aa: CASSSRPILYGYTF
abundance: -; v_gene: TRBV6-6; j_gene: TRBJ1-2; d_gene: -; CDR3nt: TGTGCCAGCAGTTGGAGGGAGGGTGACTATGGCTACACCTTC; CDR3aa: CASSWREGDYGYTF
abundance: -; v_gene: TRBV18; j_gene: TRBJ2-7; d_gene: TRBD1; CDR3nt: TGTGCCAGCTCACCCGGACAGGGAGCCTACGAGCAGTACTTC; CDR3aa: CASSPGQGAYEQYF
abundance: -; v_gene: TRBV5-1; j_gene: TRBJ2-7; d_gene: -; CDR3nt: TGCGCCAGCAGCTTGATACAGGGCTCCTACGAGCAGTACTTC; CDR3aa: CASSLIQGSYEQYF